The 22 T cell receptor beta chains in this list originate from one sample, sequenced in a study of T cell responses to AZD1222 COVID-19 vaccine. Assay used: immunoSEQ multiplex PCR; TCRdb lists only in-frame clones, some missing. The table records 150,000 to 200,000 clones, 85% to 95% of them present only once. Sequences were derived from peripheral blood, sampled 28 days after the second dose of the MenACWY control vaccine. The receptor set was obtained from an adult who received the MenACWY meningococcal vaccine as a control.

The chain couples TRBV28 to TRBJ1-2; a possible D gene is TRBD1 (5 bases). The CDR3 spans 13 residues. V was trimmed by 7 bases and J by 7 bases, leaving 16 bases between them. Germline V gene sequence: CDR1 MDHEN, CDR2 SYDVKM. CDR3 region: CASILGDGRGYTF. The CDR3 nucleotides read TGTGCCAGCATCTTAGGGGACGGCCGTGGCTACACCTTC.

The chain carries TRBV7-8 and TRBJ1-2, with 9 bases matching TRBD1. The germline V gene has CDR1 SGHVS and CDR2 FQNEAQ. Trimming cost V 6 bases and J 3 bases; bases outside gene matches: 8. This CDR3 spans 15 amino acids. CDR3 amino acids: CASRDPRTGDYGYTF. The CDR3 DNA reads TGTGCCAGCAGGGATCCCAGGACAGGGGACTATGGCTACACCTTC.

Of note for this clone: Other DNA sequences within the sample encode an identical CDR3. V gene TRBV19 combines with J gene TRBJ1-2; D not resolved. This CDR3 region has 11 residues. The V and J ends lost 1 base and 7 bases respectively, with 4 bases between them. Germline assignment: CDR1 LNHDA and CDR2 SQIVND (reference sequence). CDR3 DNA: TGTGCCAGTAGTATAGGAGGTGGCTACACCTTC. The encoded protein is CASSIGGGYTF.

This clone was seen more than once but under ten times. V usage is TRBV7-9 and J usage is TRBJ2-7, with 13 bases identical to TRBD2. Germline CDR1 SEHNR, CDR2 FQNEAQ (reference sequence). The CDR3 loop spans 18 amino acids. The V segment lost 1 base and the J segment 0 bases; nucleotides outside the gene matches: 6. The CDR3 loop is CASSLGTSGGASSYEQYF. The CDR3 region has the DNA TGTGCCAGCAGCTTAGGCACTAGCGGGGGGGCCTCCTCCTACGAGCAGTACTTC.

The rearrangement uses TRBV5-1 and TRBJ1-1, with a tentative D call TRBD1 (6 bases). Deletions cut 4 bases from V and 4 bases from J, with 17 bases between. The CDR3 has 15 residues. The germline CDR1 and CDR2 sequences are SGHRS and YFSETQ. CDR3: CASSPATGWGTEAFF. CDR3 DNA sequence: TGCGCCAGCAGCCCGGCGACAGGCTGGGGCACTGAAGCTTTCTTT.

CDR3 loop: CASSEAVGAKGPQHF. Here the CDR3 DNA reads TGTGCCAGCAGTGAAGCAGTAGGGGCCAAAGGACCCCAGCATTTT. The V call is TRBV2, the J call TRBJ1-5; D might be TRBD1 (5 bases). Germline CDR1 is SNHLY and CDR2 is FYNNEI. The CDR3 has 15 amino acids. With 0 bases removed from V and 10 bases from J, the gap between germline ends came to 16 bases.

This clone was observed a single time. The chain links TRBV5-1 to TRBJ1-1; D is perhaps TRBD1 (6 bases). CDR3 length equals 12 residues. V was pared by 5 bases and J by 3 bases, with 8 bases between. Germline V lookup: CDR1 SGHRS, CDR2 YFSETQ. The CDR3 reads CASRDRYTEAFF. For the CDR3, the DNA is TGCGCCAGCAGGGACAGATACACTGAAGCTTTCTTT.

This clone was picked up one time. The chain employs TRBV29-1 and TRBJ1-4; D gene ambiguous. V was pared by 6 bases and J by 8 bases, with 16 bases between. There are 13 residues in the CDR3. Germline assignment: CDR1 SQVTM and CDR2 ANQGSEA. The CDR3, as DNA: TGCAGCGTAGTTATACCTAATGAGGAAAAACTGTTTTTT. This translates into CSVVIPNEEKLFF.

The DNA of the CDR3 is TGTGCCAGCAGCTTCCAAGGCCGGGACCCGAGCCGAGCTTTCTTT. Protein: CASSFQGRDPSRAFF. The chain links TRBV7-3 to TRBJ1-1; D perhaps matches TRBD1 (5 bases). The V gene's germline CDR1 is SGHTA and CDR2 FQGTGA. Trimming cost V 3 bases and J 10 bases, with 21 bases left between them. CDR3 size: 15 residues. Supplemented by reference TRBV7-3 and TRBJ1-1, the full variable domain reads GAGVSQTPSNKVTEKGKYVELRCDPISGHTALYWYRQSLGQGPEFLIYFQGTGAADDSGLPNDRFFAVRPEGSVSTLKIQRTERGDSAVYLCASSFQGRDPSRAFFGQGTRLTVV.

This sequence joins TRBV5-5 and TRBJ1-2; TRBD1 is a possible D gene (5 bases). The CDR3 totals 13 residues. Germline CDR1 and CDR2: SGHKS and YYEKEE (reference sequence). V was trimmed by 4 bases and J by 7 bases, leaving 14 bases between them. CDR3 DNA: TGTGCCAGCAGCCCCAGGGTTCAATTTGGCTACACCTTC. Translation gives CASSPRVQFGYTF. Complete variable domain (other parts from reference TRBV5-5 and TRBJ1-2): DAGVTQSPTHLIKTRGQQVTLRCSPISGHKSVSWYQQVLGQGPQFIFQYYEKEERGRGNFPDRFSARQFPNYSSELNVNALLLGDSALYLCASSPRVQFGYTFGSGTRLTVV.

The chain has TRBV27 and TRBJ1-6, with D perhaps matching TRBD1 (5 bases). This CDR3 region has 16 residues. The germline V gene encodes CDR1 MNHEY and CDR2 SMNVEV (reference sequence). Trimming removed 8 bases at V and 9 bases at J, with 23 bases between. The CDR3 region is CASSRSGPPLSSPLHF. As DNA, the CDR3 is TGTGCCAGCTCCCGTTCAGGGCCCCCCCTTAGTTCACCCCTCCACTTT.

This sequence joins TRBV5-1 and TRBJ2-3; TRBD2 matches at 12 bases. The CDR3 loop spans 16 amino acids. CDR1 is SGHRS and CDR2 is YFSETQ in the germline V gene. The V segment lost 3 bases and the J segment 2 bases; nucleotides outside the gene matches: 4. The CDR3 protein is CASSSLAGGFTDTQYF. As DNA, the CDR3 is TGCGCCAGCAGCTCACTAGCGGGGGGTTTCACAGATACGCAGTATTTT.

V usage is TRBV3-1 (or the pseudogene TRBV3-2) and J usage is TRBJ2-3; tentative D call: TRBD1 (6 bases). This CDR3 comprises 14 residues. The germline V and J ends were trimmed by 1 base and 1 base, with 6 bases remaining between them. Germline CDR1 LGHDT, CDR2 YNNKEL (reference sequence). The CDR3 loop reads CASSQGQGTDTQYF. The CDR3, as DNA: TGTGCCAGCAGCCAAGGACAGGGCACAGATACGCAGTATTTT.

The chain carries TRBV5-1 and TRBJ1-1, with a tentative D call TRBD1 (5 bases). The CDR3 is 17 residues long. Deletions cut 0 bases from V and 4 bases from J, with 19 bases between. Germline CDR1 SGHRS, CDR2 YFSETQ. The CDR3 protein is CASSLEPGMALGTEAFF. In DNA, the CDR3 is TGCGCCAGCAGCTTGGAACCAGGGATGGCGTTGGGCACTGAAGCTTTCTTT.

This clone was picked up a small number of times. The same CDR3 arises from other DNA sequences in this sample as well. The CDR3, as DNA: TGTGCCAGCAGCGTAGACGGGGCGAATCAGCCCCAGCATTTT. Its protein product is CASSVDGANQPQHF. The chain joins TRBV9 to TRBJ1-5; D is possibly TRBD1 (5 bases). The germline V and J ends were trimmed by 0 bases and 4 bases, with 8 bases remaining between them. Germline lookup yields CDR1 SGDLS and CDR2 YYNGEE. The CDR3 loop spans 14 amino acids.

This chain links TRBV7-9 with TRBJ1-2; tentatively, D is TRBD1 (5 bases). The V and J ends lost 5 bases and 6 bases respectively, with 13 bases between them. Germline assignment: CDR1 SEHNR and CDR2 FQNEAQ (reference sequence). The CDR3 spans 13 residues. CDR3 in amino acids: CASSPQGSDGYTF. The CDR3 DNA reads TGTGCCAGCAGCCCCCAGGGATCTGATGGCTACACCTTC.

The chain is built from TRBV7-2 and TRBJ1-4; no firm D call. The CDR3 consists of 14 residues. Germline assignment: CDR1 SGHTA and CDR2 FQGNSA. Trimming removed 3 bases from V and 7 bases from J, with 12 bases in between. CDR3 in amino acids: CASSFLTSGEKLFF. The CDR3 region has the DNA TGTGCCAGCAGCTTTCTGACTTCCGGTGAAAAACTGTTTTTT.

The chain recombines TRBV19 with TRBJ1-5; 9 bases fit TRBD1. The length of the CDR3 is 14 residues. V shed 4 bases, J shed 6 bases, and the junction held 4 bases outside the gene matches. The germline CDR1 and CDR2 sequences are LNHDA and SQIVND (reference sequence). The CDR3 DNA sequence: TGTGCCAGTAGTAACAGGGGGCTTGGTCAGCCCCAGCATTTT. Translation gives CASSNRGLGQPQHF.

The chain has TRBV19 and TRBJ1-2; no reliable D call. V dropped 4 bases and J dropped 4 bases, with 10 bases sitting between them. Germline CDR1 reads LNHDA; CDR2 reads SQIVND (reference sequence). The CDR3 totals 13 residues. CDR3 residues: CASSTSQIYGYTF. CDR3 in DNA: TGTGCCAGTAGTACTAGTCAAATCTATGGCTACACCTTC. The full variable domain, in which reference TRBV19 and TRBJ1-2 provide the parts outside the CDR3, is DGGITQSPKYLFRKEGQNVTLSCEQNLNHDAMYWYRQDPGQGLRLIYYSQIVNDFQKGDIAEGYSVSREKKESFPLTVTSAQKNPTAFYLCASSTSQIYGYTFGSGTRLTVV.

The rearrangement joins TRBV5-6 to TRBJ1-6, with D possibly TRBD1 on 5 matching bases. Trimming took 3 bases from V and 0 from J, leaving 10 bases between them. The CDR3 totals 16 residues. Germline V gives CDR1 SGHDT, CDR2 YYEEEE. The chain's CDR3 is CASSSRTSSYNSPLHF. DNA for the CDR3: TGTGCCAGCAGCTCGCGGACAAGCTCCTATAATTCACCCCTCCACTTT.

V usage is TRBV5-8 and J usage is TRBJ1-5, with D unclear. This CDR3 contains 14 residues. Trimming took 4 bases from V and 0 from J, leaving 8 bases between them. Looked up from germline, CDR1 is SGHTS and CDR2 is YDEGEE. The CDR3 sequence is CASSLTYSNQPQHF. The CDR3, as DNA: TGTGCCAGCAGCCTGACCTATAGCAATCAGCCCCAGCATTTT.

This sequence joins TRBV5-8 and TRBJ1-2; 9 bases align to TRBD1. The CDR3 is made up of 14 amino acids. The J segment lost 8 bases and the V segment lost 5 bases, leaving 10 bases of the junction unmatched. Germline CDR1 reads SGHTS; CDR2 reads YDEGEE. DNA for the CDR3: TGTGCCAGCAGGCCAAGGGACAGGGCGTACGGCTACACCTTC. As protein: CASRPRDRAYGYTF.